A single sample is the source of the 27 T cell receptor beta chains below, sequenced in a study of blood T cells in healthy people across ages. For the second PCR, which ran for roughly 7 to 11 cycles, a sample-barcoded 5' primer and a J-beta primer mix were used. TCRdb processed the 5' RACE reads anew with MiXCR; each CDR3 protein has one entry. The table records about 1.4 million distinct CDR3 sequences, 59% of them present only once. Sequencing used blood. Receptors were obtained from a man younger than 35 in good health.

In this sample, this clonotype turned up many times. Its ends do not fully match the called genes, so a read error is possible. V and J are TRBV5-1 and TRBJ2-2; D gene uncertain. CDR3 length: 12 amino acids. Per the germline V gene, CDR1 is SGHRS and CDR2 is YFSETQ. CDR3 sequence (DNA): TGTGCCAGCAGCTCGAACACCGGGGAGCTGTTTTTT. It translates to CASSSNTGELFF.

This clonotype was detected only a few times. V usage is TRBV4-1 and J usage is TRBJ1-4; unclear D gene. Trimming pared 0 bases from V and 3 bases from J, leaving 8 bases between. The CDR3 has 15 residues. Looked up from germline, CDR1 is MGHRA and CDR2 is YSYEKL. CDR3 loop: CASSQDLGPNEKLFF. As DNA, the CDR3 is TGCGCCAGCAGCCAAGATTTAGGTCCTAATGAAAAACTGTTTTTT.

This chain uses TRBV20-1 with TRBJ2-3; D might be TRBD1 or TRBD2, each matching 6 bases. Germline lookup yields CDR1 DFQATT and CDR2 SNEGSKA (reference sequence). Trimming shortened V by 0 bases and J by 4 bases, and 17 bases separated the two germline ends. The length of the CDR3 is 16 residues. In DNA form, the CDR3 reads TGCAGTGCTAGAGATGGAGGGGGTGGAATCGCAGATACGCAGTATTTT. This sequence encodes CSARDGGGGIADTQYF.

The V call is TRBV2, the J call TRBJ2-7; TRBD2 agrees at 8 bases. Per germline, CDR1 SNHLY and CDR2 FYNNEI. V dropped 6 bases and J dropped 1; count of bases not matched to a gene: 5. The CDR3 covers 14 residues. This chain's CDR3 is CASRTGLGSYEQYF. Written as DNA, the CDR3 is TGTGCCAGCAGAACGGGACTAGGATCCTACGAGCAGTACTTC. Complete variable domain (other parts from reference TRBV2 and TRBJ2-7): EPEVTQTPSHQVTQMGQEVILRCVPISNHLYFYWYRQILGQKVEFLVSFYNNEISEKSEIFDDQFSVERPDGSNFTLKIRSTKLEDSAMYFCASRTGLGSYEQYFGPGTRLTVT.

The chain is built from TRBV5-1 and TRBJ2-7, with 10 bases lining up with TRBD2. The V gene's germline CDR1 is SGHRS and CDR2 YFSETQ. The CDR3 has 16 residues. J gave up 5 bases and V 4 bases, and 12 bases lay outside the gene matches. The CDR3 sequence is CASSHSRGTSVDEQYF. DNA for the CDR3: TGCGCCAGCAGCCACTCAAGAGGGACTAGCGTTGACGAGCAGTACTTC.

This clonotype was found once. The chain links TRBV20-1 to TRBJ2-7; a possible D gene is TRBD1 (6 bases). Germline V gives CDR1 DFQATT, CDR2 SNEGSKA (reference sequence). V shed 2 bases and J shed 3 bases, with 14 bases lying between them. This CDR3 has 14 amino acids. The CDR3 DNA reads as TGCAGTGCTAGAAAGACCAGGGGAATCTACGAGCAGTACTTC. As protein: CSARKTRGIYEQYF.

The rearrangement uses TRBV4-1 and TRBJ2-1; 9 bases match TRBD2. The germline V gene encodes CDR1 MGHRA and CDR2 YSYEKL. With V trimmed by 4 bases and J by 0 bases, 10 bases remained unmatched. CDR3 size: 18 residues. The CDR3 loop reads CASSRQNLAGSSYNEQFF. CDR3 sequence (DNA): TGCGCCAGCAGCCGACAGAACCTAGCGGGAAGCTCCTACAATGAGCAGTTCTTC.

The chain recombines TRBV6-2 or TRBV6-3 with TRBJ2-1; the D call may be TRBD1 or TRBD2 (5 bases each). V was pared by 6 bases and J by 11 bases, with 23 bases between. Germline values: CDR1 MNHEY, CDR2 SVGEGT. This CDR3 has 15 amino acids. As DNA, the CDR3 is TGTGCCAGCAGCACTTTTAGTCTTCGGGGCGAGAAGCAGTTCTTC. It encodes CASSTFSLRGEKQFF.

The chain uses TRBV27 and TRBJ2-7; perhaps TRBD1 as D (5 bases). V was pared by 4 bases and J by 0 bases, with 16 bases between. Germline CDR1 MNHEY, CDR2 SMNVEV (reference sequence). This CDR3 contains 16 residues. The CDR3 reads CASSSPDRRSSYEQYF. The DNA of the CDR3 is TGTGCCAGCAGTTCTCCCGACAGAAGGAGCTCCTACGAGCAGTACTTC.

The chain combines TRBV14 with TRBJ2-4; TRBD2 matches 7 bases. With the DNA end fitting TRBJ2-7 better, the J assignment may be wrong. Per germline, CDR1 SGHDN and CDR2 FVKESK. The CDR3 totals 14 residues. DNA for the CDR3: TGTGCCAGCAGCCCGGAAGCGGGGACCTACGAGCAGTACTTC. This gives the protein CASSPEAGTYEQYF.

V gene TRBV12-3 or TRBV12-4 combines with J gene TRBJ2-1, with D maybe TRBD2 (6 bases). V was pared by 8 bases and J by 9 bases, with 14 bases between. The CDR3 is 12 amino acids. The CDR3 region has the DNA TGTGCCAGCCGGAGGGGAGAGGTTGAGCAGTTCTTC. This codes for CASRRGEVEQFF.

J is TRBJ1-2 and V is TRBV4-1, with a tentative D call TRBD1 (5 bases). CDR1 is MGHRA, CDR2 YSYEKL, per germline. The CDR3 is 14 amino acids. V lost 0 bases and J 6 bases, leaving 11 bases between the germline ends. CDR3 bases: TGCGCCAGCAGCCAAGACAGGGTAAGCGATGGCTACACCTTC. Its translation is CASSQDRVSDGYTF.

This clonotype was seen only a few times. This chain joins TRBV6-1 and TRBJ2-7; D not resolved. Germline loops: CDR1 MNHNS, CDR2 SASEGT. CDR3 length: 11 amino acids. Trimming removed 7 bases from V and 3 bases from J, with 7 bases in between. This CDR3 is CASIWNYEQYF. Here the CDR3 DNA reads TGTGCCAGCATTTGGAACTACGAGCAGTACTTC.

V and J are TRBV6-5 and TRBJ2-2, with TRBD1 identical over 9 bases. V shed 7 bases and J 5 bases; nucleotides not matched to a gene: 8. The CDR3 has 15 residues. Germline lookup yields CDR1 MNHEY and CDR2 SVGAGI. The CDR3 sequence is CASTLGTGRTGELFF. The CDR3 DNA reads as TGTGCCAGCACTTTGGGGACAGGGAGGACCGGGGAGCTGTTTTTT.

At least ten counts were recorded for this clonotype. This chain links TRBV7-2 with TRBJ2-1, with 7 bases lining up with TRBD1. This CDR3 has 13 residues. Per the germline V gene, CDR1 is SGHTA and CDR2 is FQGNSA. V lost 2 bases, J lost 7 bases, and 2 bases stayed unmatched. CDR3 loop: CASSLTRGNEQFF. DNA for the CDR3: TGTGCCAGCAGCTTAACCAGGGGGAATGAGCAGTTCTTC. Supplemented by reference TRBV7-2 and TRBJ2-1, the full variable domain reads GAGVSQSPSNKVTEKGKDVELRCDPISGHTALYWYRQSLGQGLEFLIYFQGNSAPDKSGLPSDRFSAERTGGSVSTLTIQRTQQEDSAVYLCASSLTRGNEQFFGPGTRLTVL.

This clonotype was observed a handful of times. This chain connects TRBV29-1 to TRBJ2-7; D ambiguous. Germline-derived CDR1 and CDR2 are SQVTM and ANQGSEA. This CDR3 region has 12 residues. V lost 4 bases, J lost 7 bases, and 14 bases lay in between. The CDR3 DNA sequence: TGCAGCGTTGTGGGAAAAGGCTGGGAGCAGTACTTC. Residues: CSVVGKGWEQYF.

About this clonotype itself: One end of the junction fails to match germline, which may point to a read error. V is TRBV7-7 and J is TRBJ2-1; D not certain. The CDR3 sequence is 15 residues long. Germline V lookup: CDR1 SSHAT, CDR2 FNYEAQ (reference sequence). The DNA for the CDR3 is TGTGCTAGCAGCCCCTTTCCCCGGCGCCGGGATGAGCAGTTCTTC. This sequence encodes CASSPFPRRRDEQFF.

The CDR3 reads CASSEMARTSTDTQYF. In DNA form, the CDR3 reads TGCGCCAGCAGTGAAATGGCTAGAACTAGCACAGATACGCAGTATTTT. V is TRBV10-1 and J is TRBJ2-3, with D unresolved. V lost 3 bases, J lost 0 bases, and 13 bases lay in between. The CDR3 sequence is 16 residues long. The germline CDR1 and CDR2 sequences are WNHNN and SYGVQD (reference sequence).

This clonotype was detected a few times. The gene calls are TRBV28 and TRBJ1-5; D perhaps matches TRBD1 (5 bases). Trimming pared 6 bases from V and 2 bases from J, leaving 17 bases between. The germline V gene encodes CDR1 MDHEN and CDR2 SYDVKM. CDR3 length: 16 amino acids. This CDR3 reads CASSYHQGSGNQPQHF. Here the CDR3 DNA reads TGTGCCAGCAGCTACCACCAGGGTTCGGGCAATCAGCCCCAGCATTTT.

The rearrangement links TRBV5-1 to TRBJ1-1, with 8 bases aligning to TRBD1. The CDR3 has 17 residues. Germline lookup yields CDR1 SGHRS and CDR2 YFSETQ. V shed 2 bases, J shed 3 bases, and the junction held 12 bases outside the gene matches. The CDR3 coding sequence is TGCGCCAGCAGCTTCGAGACAGGGGACTTGTGGCACACTGAAGCTTTCTTT. Its protein product is CASSFETGDLWHTEAFF.

This chain connects TRBV29-1 to TRBJ2-1; 8 bases fit TRBD2. CDR1 SQVTM and CDR2 ANQGSEA come from the germline V gene. The CDR3 is 15 amino acids. V shed 6 bases, J shed 5 bases, and the junction held 12 bases outside the gene matches. Here the CDR3 reads CSVLSVGGGNNEQFF. The CDR3 DNA reads as TGCAGCGTCCTCTCGGTCGGGGGGGGAAACAATGAGCAGTTCTTC.

The chain uses TRBV20-1 and TRBJ2-4; TRBD1 matches at 7 bases. The end of the DNA aligns better with TRBJ2-7, so the J call may be wrong. Per germline, CDR1 DFQATT and CDR2 SNEGSKA (reference sequence). The CDR3 sequence is 14 residues long. CDR3 residues: CSARGGDPYYEQYF. The CDR3 DNA reads as TGCAGTGCCCGAGGGGGCGATCCCTACTACGAGCAGTACTTC.

This clonotype has more than one count but fewer than ten. The chain employs TRBV29-1 and TRBJ2-4; 8 nucleotides align to TRBD2. The junction had 8 bases not matched to a gene; V was cut back by 7 bases and J by 0 bases. Germline lookup yields CDR1 SQVTM and CDR2 ANQGSEA. This CDR3 has 15 residues. In nucleotides, the CDR3 is TGCAGCGCCAGTAGCGGGGACCTAGCCAAAAACATTCAGTACTTC. It is translated as CSASSGDLAKNIQYF.

This rearrangement joins TRBV3-1 to TRBJ2-2; 8 nucleotides line up with TRBD1. V lost 2 bases and J lost 5; bases outside the gene matches: 1. The CDR3 is made up of 14 amino acids. The germline V gene encodes CDR1 LGHDT and CDR2 YNNKEL (reference sequence). The CDR3, as DNA: TGTGCCAGCAGCCAATACAGGGGGACCGGGGAGCTGTTTTTT. Its translation: CASSQYRGTGELFF.

The chain employs TRBV20-1 and TRBJ2-7; 7 bases agree with TRBD1. Germline V gives CDR1 DFQATT, CDR2 SNEGSKA (reference sequence). V lost 5 bases and J lost 6; bases outside the gene matches: 10. The CDR3 spans 13 residues. The chain's CDR3 is CSAESVDRAEQYF. CDR3 coding DNA: TGCAGTGCTGAATCGGTTGACAGGGCCGAGCAGTACTTC.

The chain is built from TRBV5-1 and TRBJ1-4, with no clear D. The CDR3 loop spans 14 amino acids. CDR1 SGHRS and CDR2 YFSETQ come from the germline V gene. V shed 2 bases and J shed 5 bases, with 10 bases lying between them. The DNA for the CDR3 is TGCGCCAGCAGCTTAGGCAGCAGAAATGAAAAACTGTTTTTT. Translation gives CASSLGSRNEKLFF.

This clonotype was seen more than once but under ten times. The CDR3 loop reads CAMTSGTDTQYF. CDR3 nucleotide sequence: TGTGCCATGACTAGCGGCACAGATACGCAGTATTTT. The chain recombines TRBV10-3 with TRBJ2-3; TRBD2 agrees at 8 bases. Germline CDR1 is ENHRY and CDR2 is SYGVKD. The CDR3 consists of 12 residues. Trimming removed 9 bases from V and 1 base from J; junction bases left unmatched: 0.